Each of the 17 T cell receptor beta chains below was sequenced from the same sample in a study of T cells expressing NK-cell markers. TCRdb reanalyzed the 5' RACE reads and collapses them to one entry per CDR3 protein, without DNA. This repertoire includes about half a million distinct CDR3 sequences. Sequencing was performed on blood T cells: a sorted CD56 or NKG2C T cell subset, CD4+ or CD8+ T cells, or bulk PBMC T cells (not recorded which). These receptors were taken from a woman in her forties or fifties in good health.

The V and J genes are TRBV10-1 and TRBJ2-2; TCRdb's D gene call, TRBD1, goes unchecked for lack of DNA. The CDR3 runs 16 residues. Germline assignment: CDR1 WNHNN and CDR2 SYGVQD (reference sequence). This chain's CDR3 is CASSVTGQLNTGELFF.

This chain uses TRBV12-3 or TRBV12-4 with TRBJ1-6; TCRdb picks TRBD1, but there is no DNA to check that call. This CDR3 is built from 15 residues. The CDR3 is CASRTLTAYNSPLHF.

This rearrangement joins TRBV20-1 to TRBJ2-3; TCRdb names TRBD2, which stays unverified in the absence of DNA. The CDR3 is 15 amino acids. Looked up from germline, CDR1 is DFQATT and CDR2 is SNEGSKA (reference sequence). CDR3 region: CSAHPASGRAHTQYF.

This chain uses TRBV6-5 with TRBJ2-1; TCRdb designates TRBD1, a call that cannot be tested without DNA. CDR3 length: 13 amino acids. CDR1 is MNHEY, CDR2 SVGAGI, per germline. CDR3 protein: CASGRTASNEQFF.

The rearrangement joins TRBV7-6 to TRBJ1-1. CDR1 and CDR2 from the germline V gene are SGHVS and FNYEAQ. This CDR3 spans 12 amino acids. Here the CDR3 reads CASSLFWAEAFF.

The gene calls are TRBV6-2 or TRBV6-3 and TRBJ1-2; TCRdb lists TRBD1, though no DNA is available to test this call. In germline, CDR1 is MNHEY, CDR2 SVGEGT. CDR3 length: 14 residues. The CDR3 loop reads CASNLQGATYGYTF.

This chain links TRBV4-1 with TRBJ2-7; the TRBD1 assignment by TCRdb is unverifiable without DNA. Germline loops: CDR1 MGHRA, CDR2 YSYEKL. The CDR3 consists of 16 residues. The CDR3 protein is CASSQMGQGPRYEQYF.

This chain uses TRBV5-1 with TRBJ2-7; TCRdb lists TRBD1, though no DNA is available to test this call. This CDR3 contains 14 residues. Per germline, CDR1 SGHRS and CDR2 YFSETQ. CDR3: CASRWAQVEGQQYF. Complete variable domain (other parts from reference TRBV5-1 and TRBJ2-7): KAGVTQTPRYLIKTRGQQVTLSCSPISGHRSVSWYQQTPGQGLQFLFEYFSETQRNKGNFPGRFSGRQFSNSRSEMNVSTLELGDSALYLCASRWAQVEGQQYFGPGTRLTVT.

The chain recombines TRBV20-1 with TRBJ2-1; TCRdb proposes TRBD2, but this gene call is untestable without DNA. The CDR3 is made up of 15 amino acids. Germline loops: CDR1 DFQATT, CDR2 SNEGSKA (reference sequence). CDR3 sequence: CSARGPTSGYNEQFF.

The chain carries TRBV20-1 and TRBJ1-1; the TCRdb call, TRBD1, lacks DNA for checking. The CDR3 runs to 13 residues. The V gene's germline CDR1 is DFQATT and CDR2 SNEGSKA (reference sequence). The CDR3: CSASHQGFTEAFF.

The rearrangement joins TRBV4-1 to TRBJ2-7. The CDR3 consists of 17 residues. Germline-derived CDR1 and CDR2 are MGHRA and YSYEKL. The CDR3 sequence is CASSQGFGTGVSYEQYF.

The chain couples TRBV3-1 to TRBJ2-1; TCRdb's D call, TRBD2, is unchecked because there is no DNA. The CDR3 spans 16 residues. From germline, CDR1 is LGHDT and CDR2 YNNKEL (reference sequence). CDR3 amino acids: CASSQAASGRGYEQFF.

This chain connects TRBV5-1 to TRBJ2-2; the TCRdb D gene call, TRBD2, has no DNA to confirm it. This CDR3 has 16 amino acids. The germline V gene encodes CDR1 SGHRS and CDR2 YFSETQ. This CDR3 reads CASSLATSGNPGELFF.

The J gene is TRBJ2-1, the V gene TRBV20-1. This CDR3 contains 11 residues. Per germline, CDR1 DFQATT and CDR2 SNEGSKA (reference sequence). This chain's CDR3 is CSAFVVHEQFF.

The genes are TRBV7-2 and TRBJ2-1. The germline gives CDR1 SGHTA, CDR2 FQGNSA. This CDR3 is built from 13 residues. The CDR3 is CASSFSVINEQFF.

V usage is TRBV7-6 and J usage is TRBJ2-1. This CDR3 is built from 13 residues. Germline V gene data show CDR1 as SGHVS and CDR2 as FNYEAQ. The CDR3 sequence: CASSYQTYNEQFF.

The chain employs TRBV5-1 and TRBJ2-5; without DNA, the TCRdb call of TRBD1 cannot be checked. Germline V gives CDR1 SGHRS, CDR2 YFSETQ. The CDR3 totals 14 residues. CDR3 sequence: CASSPAGGLETQYF.